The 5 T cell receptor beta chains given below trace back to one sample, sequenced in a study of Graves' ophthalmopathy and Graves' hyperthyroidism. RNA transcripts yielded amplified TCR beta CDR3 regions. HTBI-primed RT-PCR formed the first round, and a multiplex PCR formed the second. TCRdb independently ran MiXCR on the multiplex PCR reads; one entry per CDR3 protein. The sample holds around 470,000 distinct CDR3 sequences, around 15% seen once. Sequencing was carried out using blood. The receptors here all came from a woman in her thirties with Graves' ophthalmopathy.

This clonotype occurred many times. The DNA for the CDR3 is TGCAGCGTTGATAATCTAGCGGGAGCCCCCCAAGAGACCCAGTACTTC. Translating it yields CSVDNLAGAPQETQYF. This sequence joins TRBV29-1 and TRBJ2-5; 10 bases align to TRBD2. This CDR3 contains 16 residues. J was trimmed by 1 base and V by 3 bases; bases with no gene match: 8. From germline, CDR1 is SQVTM and CDR2 ANQGSEA.

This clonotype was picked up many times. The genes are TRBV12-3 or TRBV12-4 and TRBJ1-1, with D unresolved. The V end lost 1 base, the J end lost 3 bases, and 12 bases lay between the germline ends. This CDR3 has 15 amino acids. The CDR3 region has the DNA TGTGCCAGCAGTTTAGTTGACTCGCTCTACACTGAAGCTTTCTTT. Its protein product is CASSLVDSLYTEAFF.

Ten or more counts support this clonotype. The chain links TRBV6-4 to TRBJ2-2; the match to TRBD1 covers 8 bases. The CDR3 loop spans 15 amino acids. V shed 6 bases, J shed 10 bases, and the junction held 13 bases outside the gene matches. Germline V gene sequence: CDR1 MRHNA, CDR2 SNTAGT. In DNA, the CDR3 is TGTGCCAGCAGCTTCAATTCCGGGACAGGCCTGGAGCTGTTTTTT. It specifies CASSFNSGTGLELFF.

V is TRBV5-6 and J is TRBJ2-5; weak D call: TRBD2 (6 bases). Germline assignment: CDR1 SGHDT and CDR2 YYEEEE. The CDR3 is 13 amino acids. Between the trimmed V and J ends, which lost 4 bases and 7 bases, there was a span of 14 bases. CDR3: CASSRAGHWTQYF. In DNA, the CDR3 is TGTGCCAGCAGCCGGGCGGGGCATTGGACCCAGTACTTC.

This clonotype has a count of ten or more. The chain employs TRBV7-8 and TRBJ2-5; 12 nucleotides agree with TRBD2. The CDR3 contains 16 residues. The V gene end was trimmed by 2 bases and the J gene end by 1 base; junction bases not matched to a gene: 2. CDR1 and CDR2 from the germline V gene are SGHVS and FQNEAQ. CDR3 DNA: TGTGCCAGCAGCTTACTAGCGGGGGGGCCCCAAGAGACCCAGTACTTC. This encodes CASSLLAGGPQETQYF.